A selection of T cell receptor beta chains follows, all from one sample in a study of blood T cells in healthy people across ages. TCRdb recomputed calls from the 5' RACE reads with MiXCR, one row per CDR3 protein. The data show roughly 1.7 million distinct CDR3 sequences, roughly a third seen once. The sample consisted of blood. These receptors were obtained from a woman younger than 45 in good health. The CDR3 runs from the conserved cysteine through the conserved F or W. D genes are given only for firm matches. The size field is filled for only some rows; it gives once, few, many or a size class.

>TRBV27|-|-|TRBJ1-6
CASSPAYGGSYNSPLHF
TGTGCCAGCAGCCCCGCCTACGGGGGCTCCTATAATTCACCCCTCCACTTT
>TRBV6-2/TRBV6-3|-|few|TRBJ2-1
CASSTPLGGAGNNEQFF
TGTGCCAGCAGCACTCCCCTAGGTGGGGCGGGGAACAATGAGCAGTTCTTC
>TRBV5-1|TRBD2|few|TRBJ2-7
CASSWGGLAGDEQYF
TGCGCCAGCAGCTGGGGGGGACTAGCGGGAGACGAGCAGTACTTC
>TRBV6-2/TRBV6-3|-|-|TRBJ2-1
CACSLLLAAAKPYNEQFF
TGTGCCTGCAGTTTGCTTCTTGCGGCGGCGAAACCGTACAATGAGCAGTTCTTC
>TRBV4-1|TRBD1|few|TRBJ1-1
CASSQRPGTGGVNTEAFF
TGCGCCAGCAGCCAACGACCTGGGACAGGGGGCGTCAACACTGAAGCTTTCTTT
>TRBV27|-|few|TRBJ2-1
CASKGSSSYNEQFF
TGTGCCAGTAAAGGATCCAGCTCCTACAATGAGCAGTTCTTC
>TRBV19|-|-|TRBJ1-5
CASSIKGDQPQHF
TGTGCCAGTAGTATTAAAGGGGATCAGCCCCAGCATTTT
>TRBV20-1|-|few|TRBJ2-1
CSAPVYEQFF
TGCAGCGCACCTGTATATGAGCAGTTCTTC
>TRBV20-1|TRBD2|-|TRBJ2-3
CNVLGLAGEWGRKADTQYF
TGCAATGTCCTAGGACTAGCGGGAGAATGGGGACGGAAGGCAGATACGCAGTATTTT
>TRBV10-3|-|once|TRBJ2-1
CAISGGTGYSDNEQFF
TGTGCCATCAGTGGAGGGACGGGGTACTCCGACAATGAGCAGTTCTTC
>TRBV5-1|TRBD1|-|TRBJ1-1
CASMQGGTEAFF
TGCGCCAGCATGCAGGGGGGCACTGAAGCTTTCTTT
>TRBV5-1|-|-|TRBJ2-5
CASTQGGLRETQYF
TGCGCCAGCACCCAAGGAGGGTTACGAGAGACCCAGTACTTC
>TRBV29-1|-|-|TRBJ1-2
CSVPGLRGGYTF
TGCAGCGTTCCCGGGTTGCGAGGTGGCTACACCTTC
>TRBV9|-|few|TRBJ2-1
CASSRTIRKHNEQFF
TGTGCCAGCAGCCGGACTATCCGAAAACACAATGAGCAGTTCTTC
>TRBV29-1|-|few|TRBJ1-1
CSASQGPTEAFF
TGCAGCGCGTCCCAGGGGCCCACCGAAGCTTTCTTT
>TRBV27|TRBD2|few|TRBJ2-5
CASSFFGVGLAGEGPQETQYF
TGTGCCAGCAGTTTTTTTGGCGTCGGACTAGCGGGGGAGGGGCCCCAAGAGACCCAGTACTTC
>TRBV3-1|-|-|TRBJ1-2
CASSQDNWGGQVGYTF
TGTGCCAGCAGCCAAGATAATTGGGGGGGTCAGGTTGGCTACACCTTC
>TRBV27|TRBD1|-|TRBJ1-2
CASSPAGQGYGYTF
TGTGCCAGCAGTCCCGCGGGACAGGGCTATGGCTACACCTTC
>TRBV5-6|TRBD1|-|TRBJ1-1
CASSLATGPDEAFF
TGTGCCAGCAGCTTGGCGACAGGGCCCGATGAAGCTTTCTTT
>TRBV11-2|TRBD1|-|TRBJ2-7
CASSPTRQGRNEQYF
TGTGCCAGCAGCCCCACCCGACAGGGGCGAAACGAGCAGTACTTC
>TRBV29-1|-|-|TRBJ1-1
CSVDAVEQTNTEAFF
TGCAGCGTTGATGCAGTAGAACAGACGAACACTGAAGCTTTCTTT
>TRBV27|TRBD1|few|TRBJ2-1
CASSLSYQGRGQLETYNEQFF
TGTGCCAGCAGTTTAAGTTACCAGGGCAGGGGGCAGCTGGAAACCTACAATGAGCAGTTCTTC
>TRBV3-1|-|-|TRBJ1-2
CASSQAPGANYGYTF
TGTGCCAGCAGCCAAGCGCCAGGGGCCAACTATGGCTACACCTTC
>TRBV5-1|TRBD1|many|TRBJ2-7
CASSWTGGHEQYF
TGTGCCAGCAGCTGGACAGGGGGTCACGAGCAGTACTTC
>TRBV2|-|few|TRBJ1-1
CASSGRLNTEAFF
TGTGCCAGCAGCGGACGGTTGAACACTGAAGCTTTCTTT
>TRBV5-4|-|-|TRBJ1-4
CASSPGGTQANEKLFF
TGTGCCAGCAGCCCCGGTGGGACACAGGCTAATGAAAAACTGTTTTTT
>TRBV20-1|TRBD2|-|TRBJ2-3
CSASRGGKLDTQYF
TGCAGTGCCAGCCGGGGGGGGAAGCTAGATACGCAGTATTTT
>TRBV4-1|-|once|TRBJ2-7
CASSQTEVYEQYF
TGCGCCAGCAGCCAGACCGAAGTCTACGAGCAGTACTTC
>TRBV5-1|TRBD1|few|TRBJ2-1
CASSGGTGFGGVSYNEQFF
TGCGCCAGCAGCGGCGGGACAGGGTTCGGCGGGGTTTCCTACAATGAGCAGTTCTTC
>TRBV5-1|-|few|TRBJ2-3
CASSLALLSTDTQYF
TGCGCCAGCAGCTTGGCCCTGTTGAGCACAGATACGCAGTATTTT
>TRBV15|-|-|TRBJ1-2
CATSRGGLGPYGYTF
TGTGCCACCAGCAGAGGCGGACTTGGCCCCTATGGCTACACCTTC
>TRBV4-1|-|-|TRBJ2-2
CASSRRGTGELFF
TGCGCCAGCAGCCGGCGGGGCACCGGGGAGCTGTTTTTT
>TRBV6-5|-|few|TRBJ1-2
CASSYSSGFYGYTF
TGTGCCAGCAGTTACTCATCCGGGTTCTATGGCTACACCTTC
>TRBV25-1|-|few|TRBJ1-5
CASRERNQPQHF
TGTGCCAGCAGGGAGAGAAATCAGCCCCAGCATTTT
>TRBV27|-|-|TRBJ2-7
CACSSTSSYEQYF
TGTGCCTGCAGTTCCACCTCCTCCTACGAGCAGTACTTC
>TRBV3-1|-|-|TRBJ2-5
CASSQPGTEQETQYF
TGTGCCAGCAGCCAACCCGGGACCGAGCAAGAGACCCAGTACTTC
>TRBV29-1|-|-|TRBJ1-2
CSVATGVGYGYTF
TGCAGCGTCGCTACAGGTGTGGGCTATGGCTACACCTTC
>TRBV2|-|-|TRBJ1-5
CASSEAPGAQHF
TGTGCCAGCAGTGAAGCCCCGGGCGCCCAGCATTTT
>TRBV24-1|-|few|TRBJ2-2
CATSGNRILTNTGELFF
TGTGCCACCAGTGGGAACAGAATCCTGACGAACACCGGGGAGCTGTTTTTT
>TRBV20-1|TRBD1|few|TRBJ2-7
CSAGGQGPSYEQYF
TGCAGTGCTGGGGGACAGGGGCCCTCCTACGAGCAGTACTTC
>TRBV12-3/TRBV12-4|-|-|TRBJ1-5
CASNTAGRDQPQHF
TGTGCCAGCAACACAGCGGGTAGGGATCAGCCCCAGCATTTT
>TRBV6-5|-|many|TRBJ2-7
CASSYTGTYEQYF
TGTGCCAGCAGTTATACAGGCACGTACGAGCAGTACTTC
>TRBV28|-|-|TRBJ1-6
CASSFKGVNSPLHF
TGTGCCAGCAGTTTTAAGGGTGTTAATTCACCCCTCCACTTT
>TRBV5-1|-|-|TRBJ2-7
CASSLGQGNFYEQYF
TGCGCCAGCAGCTTGGGACAAGGGAACTTCTACGAGCAGTACTTC
>TRBV20-1|-|-|TRBJ1-4
CSTTDREKLFF
TGCAGTACCACAGACAGGGAAAAACTGTTTTTT
>TRBV12-3/TRBV12-4|-|few|TRBJ1-5
CASSPQDNQPQHF
TGTGCCAGCAGTCCTCAGGATAATCAGCCCCAGCATTTT
>TRBV4-1|TRBD2|-|TRBJ2-1
CASSQVTLAGDEQFF
TGCGCCAGCAGCCAAGTGACACTAGCGGGAGATGAGCAGTTCTTC
>TRBV19|TRBD2|-|TRBJ2-3
CASSMRSSGGIRTDTQYF
TGTGCCAGTAGTATGCGGTCTAGCGGAGGTATTCGCACAGATACGCAGTATTTT
>TRBV5-1|-|-|TRBJ1-2
CASSLEGGTAYGYTF
TGCGCCAGCAGCTTGGAAGGCGGGACGGCCTATGGCTACACCTTC
>TRBV5-1|TRBD2|-|TRBJ2-1
CASSLFPSGGDEQFF
TGCGCCAGCAGCTTGTTCCCTAGCGGGGGCGATGAGCAGTTCTTC
>TRBV7-2|-|-|TRBJ1-6
CASGLVAYNSPLHF
TGTGCCAGCGGCCTCGTGGCTTATAATTCACCCCTCCACTTT
>TRBV5-1|-|many|TRBJ2-7
CASSLVTGSSYEQYF
TGCGCCAGCAGCTTGGTAACAGGCAGCTCCTACGAGCAGTACTTC
>TRBV12-3/TRBV12-4|-|few|TRBJ1-3
CASSLPGSLDTIYF
TGTGCCAGCAGTTTACCAGGATCTCTAGACACCATATATTTT
>TRBV3-1|TRBD1|-|TRBJ2-1
CASSQGTGDNEQFF
TGTGCCAGCAGCCAAGGGACAGGCGACAATGAGCAGTTCTTC
>TRBV18|TRBD1|few|TRBJ2-1
CASSPTDRGTNEQFF
TGTGCCAGCTCCCCCACCGACAGGGGTACTAATGAGCAGTTCTTC
>TRBV27|TRBD2|-|TRBJ2-1
CASSFSSGVYEQFF
TGTGCCAGCAGTTTCTCTAGCGGTGTTTATGAGCAGTTCTTC